This T cell receptor (beta chain) is from a study of T cell changes during pregnancy in multiple sclerosis. Trimming removed 4 bases from V and 5 bases from J; junction bases left unmatched: 1. Per germline, CDR1 SGHRS and CDR2 YFSETQ. This CDR3 region has 12 residues. Profiling relied on immunoSEQ multiplex PCR, and the TCRdb table lists in-frame clones only, not all of them. This sample has 80,000 to 100,000 clones, with approximately 90% found just once. This sequence was found in a female donor in good health, enrolled as a control in a pregnancy study. This sample comprised peripheral blood, obtained in the second trimester of pregnancy. The chain carries TRBV5-1 and TRBJ1-2, with 8 positions matching TRBD1. The CDR3 loop is CASSGQGYGYTF. CDR3 coding DNA: TGCGCCAGCAGCGGACAGGGTTATGGCTACACCTTC.